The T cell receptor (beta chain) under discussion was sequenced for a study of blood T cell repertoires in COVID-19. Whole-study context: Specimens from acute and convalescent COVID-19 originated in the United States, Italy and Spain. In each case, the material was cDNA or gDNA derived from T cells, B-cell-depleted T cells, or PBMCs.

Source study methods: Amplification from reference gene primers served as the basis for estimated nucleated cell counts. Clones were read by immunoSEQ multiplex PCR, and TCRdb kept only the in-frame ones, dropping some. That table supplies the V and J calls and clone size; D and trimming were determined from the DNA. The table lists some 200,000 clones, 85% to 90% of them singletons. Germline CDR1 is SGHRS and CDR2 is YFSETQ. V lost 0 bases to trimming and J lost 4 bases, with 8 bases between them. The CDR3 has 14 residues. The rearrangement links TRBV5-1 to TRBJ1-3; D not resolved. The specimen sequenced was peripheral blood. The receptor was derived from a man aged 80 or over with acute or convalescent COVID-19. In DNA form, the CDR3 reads TGCGCCAGCAGCTTGGATGGGAGAGGAAACACCATATATTTT. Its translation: CASSLDGRGNTIYF.